A single sample gave rise to the 23 T cell receptor beta chains below, sequenced in a study of CD8 T cells in ankylosing spondylitis. Broader study findings: About 8 highly homologous variants made up a TCR beta motif, and this motif appeared characteristic of ankylosing spondylitis blood.

These receptors are not linked to any known antigen. TCRdb re-analysed the 5' RACE reads in MiXCR, keeping a single row per CDR3 protein. The sample lists roughly 700,000 distinct CDR3 sequences; roughly 20% were seen once. Sequencing was performed on blood, either unsorted or a sorted T cell fraction (not recorded which). These receptor sequences come from a male donor with ankylosing spondylitis.

The chain couples TRBV5-6 to TRBJ1-5; TRBD1 matches at 7 bases. CDR1 SGHDT and CDR2 YYEEEE come from the germline V gene. J gave up 4 bases and V 2 bases, and 3 bases lay outside the gene matches. This CDR3 has 14 residues. The CDR3 reads CASSFMTGNQPQHF. In nucleotides, the CDR3 is TGTGCCAGCAGCTTTATGACAGGGAATCAGCCCCAGCATTTT.

This clonotype was recorded a few times. The chain has TRBV18 and TRBJ1-2, with TRBD1 matching over 7 bases. Losses at the gene ends were 3 bases for V and 5 bases for J; bases not matched to a gene: 12. The CDR3 length is 16 residues. The germline gives CDR1 KGHSH, CDR2 LQKENI. The CDR3 DNA reads TGTGCCAGCTCACCGCGGGACAGAACCCTAATTTATGGCTACACCTTC. Amino acids: CASSPRDRTLIYGYTF.

This chain uses TRBV7-6 with TRBJ2-2; 11 nucleotides line up with TRBD1. This CDR3 region has 15 residues. V lost 5 bases, J lost 4 bases, and 3 bases stayed unmatched. Germline assignment: CDR1 SGHVS and CDR2 FNYEAQ. The CDR3 DNA follows: TGTGCCAGCAGCGGACAGGGGGCCGTCACCGGGGAGCTGTTTTTT. It specifies CASSGQGAVTGELFF.

This clonotype was observed a few times. This sequence joins TRBV5-1 and TRBJ2-3; a possible D gene is TRBD2 (7 bases). Between the trimmed V and J ends, which lost 0 bases and 1 base, there was a span of 12 bases. Germline V gives CDR1 SGHRS, CDR2 YFSETQ. There are 16 residues in the CDR3. CDR3 amino acids: CASSLVGGVGTDTQYF. As DNA, the CDR3 is TGCGCCAGCAGCTTGGTAGGGGGGGTCGGCACAGATACGCAGTATTTT.

This chain uses TRBV7-9 with TRBJ1-1; D is uncertain. Trimming pared 7 bases from V and 5 bases from J, leaving 11 bases between. Germline V CDR1 and CDR2: SEHNR, FQNEAQ (reference sequence). This CDR3 region has 12 residues. The CDR3 DNA follows: TGTGCCAGCACCAACCCCGGGACTGAAGCTTTCTTT. This codes for CASTNPGTEAFF. Using reference TRBV7-9 and TRBJ1-1 for the parts outside the CDR3, the full variable domain is DTGVSQNPRHKITKRGQNVTFRCDPISEHNRLYWYRQTLGQGPEFLTYFQNEAQLEKSRLLSDRFSAERPKGSFSTLEIQRTEQGDSAMYLCASTNPGTEAFFGQGTRLTVV.

The chain has TRBV14 and TRBJ2-1, with a possible D match to TRBD1 (6 bases). The V and J ends lost 4 bases and 4 bases respectively, with 17 bases between them. Germline CDR1 is SGHDN and CDR2 is FVKESK. The length of the CDR3 is 16 residues. The CDR3 DNA is TGTGCCAGCAGCCCCTCCCCTGGGGGCTCATACAATGAGCAGTTCTTC. This translates into CASSPSPGGSYNEQFF.

Many counts were recorded for this clonotype. The chain uses TRBV21-1 and TRBJ1-1. TRBV21-1 counts as a pseudogene. The CDR3 extends over 16 amino acids. The CDR3 region is CASSKLLRPMNTEAFF. The CDR3 region has the DNA TGTGCCAGCAGCAAATTGCTTCGACCTATGAACACTGAAGCTTTCTTT.

The sample holds a few counts of this clonotype. This chain links TRBV6-5 with TRBJ1-1; D is uncertain. The CDR3 is 12 amino acids. Germline CDR1 MNHEY, CDR2 SVGAGI. Trimming took off 5 bases at V and 7 bases at J, with 11 bases between the two ends. Here the CDR3 DNA reads TGTGCCAGCAGTCAGAATACCCTTGAAGCTTTCTTT. It yields the protein CASSQNTLEAFF.

Only a few counts were recorded for this clonotype. This sequence joins TRBV20-1 and TRBJ2-5; TRBD2 is a possible D gene (5 bases). Germline CDR1 is DFQATT and CDR2 is SNEGSKA (reference sequence). This CDR3 has 13 amino acids. The V end was cut by 6 bases, the J end by 4 bases, with 15 bases between. In DNA form, the CDR3 reads TGCAGTGCCCCCACTAGTTTCGGAGAGACCCAGTACTTC. Translated, it gives CSAPTSFGETQYF.

The chain employs TRBV6-5 and TRBJ1-2; 7 positions agree with TRBD1. V shed 4 bases and J 0 bases; nucleotides not matched to a gene: 14. Per germline, CDR1 MNHEY and CDR2 SVGAGI. There are 18 residues in the CDR3. CDR3 protein: CASSSYATGTATNYGYTF. CDR3 sequence (DNA): TGTGCCAGCAGTTCCTATGCCACCGGGACAGCAACTAACTATGGCTACACCTTC.

This clonotype was detected a few times. The genes are TRBV16 and TRBJ1-5; D ambiguous. Trimming took off 2 bases at V and 6 bases at J, with 8 bases between the two ends. This CDR3 is built from 13 residues. Per germline, CDR1 KGHSY and CDR2 FQNENV. The DNA of the CDR3 is TGTGCCAGCAGCCAAGAATCCCTTCAGCCCCAGCATTTT. Protein: CASSQESLQPQHF.

This clonotype was detected only a few times. The chain is built from TRBV7-3 and TRBJ2-3, with TRBD2 identical over 10 bases. Germline values: CDR1 SGHTA, CDR2 FQGTGA. The CDR3 has 14 residues. Trimming took 5 bases from V and 2 from J; bases not matched to a gene: 1. The CDR3 region has the DNA TGTGCCAGCAGCACTAGCGGGGCCACAGATACGCAGTATTTT. Protein sequence: CASSTSGATDTQYF.

This clonotype was seen a few times. The CDR3 protein is CASSHITGGFSPLHF. The CDR3 DNA sequence: TGTGCCAGCAGCCATATCACAGGGGGTTTTTCACCCCTCCACTTT. V gene TRBV7-8 combines with J gene TRBJ1-6, with TRBD1 matching 8 bases. There are 15 residues in the CDR3. J was trimmed by 9 bases and V by 5 bases; bases with no gene match: 9. CDR1 and CDR2 from the germline V gene are SGHVS and FQNEAQ.

This clonotype was detected a few times. The rearrangement joins TRBV4-3 to TRBJ2-7; D might be TRBD2 (6 bases). Looked up from germline, CDR1 is LGHNA and CDR2 is YSLEER. The V and J ends lost 1 base and 5 bases respectively, with 15 bases between them. This CDR3 region has 15 residues. The chain's CDR3 is CASSQVIQGGHEQYF. DNA of the CDR3: TGCGCCAGCAGCCAAGTAATCCAGGGAGGACACGAGCAGTACTTC.

This clonotype occurred a few times. The V gene is TRBV20-1, the J gene TRBJ2-2, with D uncertain. The CDR3 runs to 11 residues. Germline CDR1 DFQATT, CDR2 SNEGSKA (reference sequence). V was shortened by 0 bases and J by 11 bases, with 7 bases between the two germline ends. As DNA, the CDR3 is TGCAGTGCTAGAGATCAGGCAGAGCTGTTTTTT. The encoded protein is CSARDQAELFF.

V usage is TRBV27 and J usage is TRBJ2-1; no reliable D call. The germline V gene has CDR1 MNHEY and CDR2 SMNVEV (reference sequence). V was pared by 0 bases and J by 5 bases, with 5 bases between. The CDR3 length is 13 residues. The CDR3 DNA is TGTGCCAGCAGTTTATCGTATAACAATGAGCAGTTCTTC. Amino acids: CASSLSYNNEQFF.

This chain links TRBV7-6 with TRBJ2-3; 10 bases match TRBD1. The CDR3 is made up of 14 amino acids. Germline CDR1 reads SGHVS; CDR2 reads FNYEAQ. The junction had 1 base not matched to a gene; V was cut back by 0 bases and J by 7 bases. The CDR3 region has the DNA TGTGCCAGCAGCTTAGCGGGACAGGGGTATACGCAGTATTTT. Encoded protein: CASSLAGQGYTQYF.

J is TRBJ1-1 and V is TRBV7-9; 9 nucleotides line up with TRBD1. Germline CDR1 reads SEHNR; CDR2 reads FQNEAQ (reference sequence). The CDR3 extends over 16 amino acids. The J segment lost 1 base and the V segment lost 6 bases, leaving 9 bases of the junction unmatched. Here the CDR3 DNA reads TGTGCCAGCAGGCGGACAGGGGCGGACTCGAACACTGAAGCTTTCTTT. Translated: CASRRTGADSNTEAFF. Variable domain in full (rest from reference TRBV7-9 and TRBJ1-1): DTGVSQNPRHKITKRGQNVTFRCDPISEHNRLYWYRQTLGQGPEFLTYFQNEAQLEKSRLLSDRFSAERPKGSFSTLEIQRTEQGDSAMYLCASRRTGADSNTEAFFGQGTRLTVV.

This clonotype was seen repeatedly, ten times or more. The V call is TRBV27, the J call TRBJ2-2; D possibly uses TRBD1 or TRBD2 (5 bases each). V shed 0 bases and J shed 6 bases, with 5 bases lying between them. CDR1 is MNHEY, CDR2 SMNVEV, per germline (reference sequence). This CDR3 is 13 amino acids long. CDR3 loop: CASSLSGAGELFF. The CDR3 nucleotides read TGTGCCAGCAGTTTATCGGGGGCCGGGGAGCTGTTTTTT.

Turning to this clonotype: At one boundary the junction diverges from the germline segment, which might be a read error. V and J are TRBV7-7 and TRBJ2-7, with 10 bases matching TRBD2. This CDR3 has 16 amino acids. Germline V CDR1 and CDR2: SSHAT, FNYEAQ (reference sequence). The CDR3 bases are TGTGCTAGCAGCTTAGTTAGCGGGGGGACCTCCTACGAGCAGTACTTC. This encodes CASSLVSGGTSYEQYF.

V and J are TRBV29-1 and TRBJ1-1; D might be TRBD1 (5 bases). CDR3 length: 11 amino acids. Between the trimmed V and J ends, which lost 4 bases and 3 bases, there was a span of 6 bases. CDR1 SQVTM and CDR2 ANQGSEA come from the germline V gene. CDR3 bases: TGCAGCGTTGGCAGGGACACTGAAGCTTTCTTT. Amino acids: CSVGRDTEAFF.

The chain carries TRBV5-1 and TRBJ1-4, with a tentative D call TRBD1 (6 bases). V was shortened by 3 bases and J by 3 bases, with 15 bases between the two germline ends. Germline V gene data show CDR1 as SGHRS and CDR2 as YFSETQ. The CDR3 runs to 16 residues. CDR3 nucleotides: TGCGCCAGCAGCTCGACACTACAGGGCTCTAATGAAAAACTGTTTTTT. Translation gives CASSSTLQGSNEKLFF.

This clonotype was seen a few times. The J gene is TRBJ2-1, the V gene TRBV7-9, with TRBD2 matching over 10 bases. The V and J ends lost 6 bases and 6 bases, in that order; junction bases with no gene match: 8. CDR1 SEHNR and CDR2 FQNEAQ come from the germline V gene (reference sequence). The CDR3 consists of 15 residues. The CDR3 loop is CASRSSGGDFNEQFF. The CDR3 DNA sequence: TGTGCCAGCAGATCGAGCGGGGGGGACTTCAATGAGCAGTTCTTC.